This is a list of T cell receptor beta chains from one sample in a study of cytotoxic CD8 clonotypes in ibrutinib-treated CLL. Only in-frame clones appear in the TCRdb table, and some are missing; sequencing was by immunoSEQ multiplex PCR. The sample has 150,000 to 200,000 clones, roughly 90% seen once; the top ten hold roughly 3%. Sequenced material: PBMCs, taken at disease progression, from a patient treated with ibrutinib. These receptors were collected from a human donor with chronic lymphocytic leukemia. Each CDR3 is given with its conserved first and last residue. Each record gives: CDR3 protein, CDR3 DNA, V gene, clone size, J gene, D gene. The D gene is left open where the match is weak. Where a row states a size, it is once, few, many or the class of an expanded clone; other rows omit it.

cdr3_aa: CAISESRTSGTARSEQYF; cdr3_nt: TGTGCCATCAGTGAGTCGAGGACTAGCGGGACCGCTCGAAGCGAGCAGTACTTC; v_call: TRBV10-3; clone_size: -; j_call: TRBJ2-7; d_call: TRBD2
cdr3_aa: CASSLMGEQFF; cdr3_nt: TGTGCCAGCAGCTTGATGGGGGAGCAGTTCTTC; v_call: TRBV7-9; clone_size: -; j_call: TRBJ2-1; d_call: -
cdr3_aa: CASSYRDRGFYEQYF; cdr3_nt: TGTGCCAGCAGTTATAGGGACAGGGGTTTCTACGAGCAGTACTTC; v_call: TRBV6-5; clone_size: -; j_call: TRBJ2-7; d_call: TRBD1
cdr3_aa: CASSSPRDLEQETQYF; cdr3_nt: TGTGCCAGCAGTTCGCCCCGGGACCTAGAACAAGAGACCCAGTACTTC; v_call: TRBV28; clone_size: -; j_call: TRBJ2-5; d_call: -
cdr3_aa: CASSVGGSPYEQYF; cdr3_nt: TGTGCCAGCAGCGTCGGGGGGTCGCCCTACGAGCAGTACTTC; v_call: TRBV9; clone_size: -; j_call: TRBJ2-7; d_call: TRBD2
cdr3_aa: CASSQDGGPYGYTF; cdr3_nt: TGCGCCAGCAGCCAAGATGGGGGTCCCTATGGCTACACCTTC; v_call: TRBV4-1; clone_size: -; j_call: TRBJ1-2; d_call: -
cdr3_aa: CASSIANQGEAFF; cdr3_nt: TGTGCCAGTAGTATTGCAAACCAAGGTGAAGCTTTCTTT; v_call: TRBV19; clone_size: -; j_call: TRBJ1-1; d_call: -
cdr3_aa: CASSLHPETQYF; cdr3_nt: TGTGCCAGCAGCCTGCACCCAGAGACCCAGTACTTC; v_call: TRBV28; clone_size: -; j_call: TRBJ2-5; d_call: -
cdr3_aa: CASSLDGTGLNGYTF; cdr3_nt: TGCGCCAGCAGCTTGGACGGGACAGGGCTTAATGGCTACACCTTC; v_call: TRBV5-1; clone_size: -; j_call: TRBJ1-2; d_call: TRBD1
cdr3_aa: CSVTPVAGGSFYEQYF; cdr3_nt: TGCAGCGTCACCCCCGTAGCGGGAGGATCCTTCTACGAGCAGTACTTC; v_call: TRBV29-1; clone_size: -; j_call: TRBJ2-7; d_call: TRBD2
cdr3_aa: CASSSPGTDYGYTF; cdr3_nt: TGTGCCAGCAGCTCCCCGGGGACGGACTATGGCTACACCTTC; v_call: TRBV7-9; clone_size: -; j_call: TRBJ1-2; d_call: -
cdr3_aa: CASSESLGTSTYNEQFF; cdr3_nt: TGTGCCAGCAGTGAATCCCTTGGGACTAGTACCTACAATGAGCAGTTCTTC; v_call: TRBV25-1; clone_size: -; j_call: TRBJ2-1; d_call: TRBD2
cdr3_aa: CASSSRVWDKNEQFF; cdr3_nt: TGTGCCAGCAGCTCCCGTGTGTGGGATAAGAATGAGCAGTTCTTC; v_call: TRBV11-2; clone_size: -; j_call: TRBJ2-1; d_call: -
cdr3_aa: CAWRTKGKGNQPQHF; cdr3_nt: TGTGCCTGGAGAACTAAGGGTAAGGGCAATCAGCCCCAGCATTTT; v_call: TRBV30; clone_size: -; j_call: TRBJ1-5; d_call: -
cdr3_aa: CASTREEETQYF; cdr3_nt: TGTGCCAGCACCCGGGAGGAAGAGACCCAGTACTTC; v_call: TRBV2; clone_size: -; j_call: TRBJ2-5; d_call: TRBD2
cdr3_aa: CASSLYGSSLETFF; cdr3_nt: TGTGCCAGCAGCTTGTATGGCTCTTCCCTCGAAACTTTCTTT; v_call: TRBV5-4; clone_size: -; j_call: TRBJ1-1; d_call: -
cdr3_aa: CASSLTSTAKNIQYF; cdr3_nt: TGTGCCAGCAGCCTAACTAGTACTGCCAAAAACATTCAGTACTTC; v_call: TRBV11-2; clone_size: -; j_call: TRBJ2-4; d_call: -
cdr3_aa: CASSFGTSGSTGELFF; cdr3_nt: TGTGCCAGCAGCTTCGGGACTAGCGGTTCCACCGGGGAGCTGTTTTTT; v_call: TRBV7-3; clone_size: -; j_call: TRBJ2-2; d_call: TRBD2
cdr3_aa: CASSLVEGREWGYQETQYF; cdr3_nt: TGTGCCAGCAGCTTAGTAGAGGGGCGGGAGTGGGGGTACCAAGAGACCCAGTACTTC; v_call: TRBV11-2; clone_size: -; j_call: TRBJ2-5; d_call: TRBD2
cdr3_aa: CASSDPGLAGDYEQYF; cdr3_nt: TGTGCCAGCAGTGATCCGGGACTAGCGGGGGACTACGAGCAGTACTTC; v_call: TRBV25-1; clone_size: -; j_call: TRBJ2-7; d_call: TRBD2
cdr3_aa: CAWRRGYEQYF; cdr3_nt: TGTGCCTGGAGGAGGGGATACGAGCAGTACTTC; v_call: TRBV30; clone_size: -; j_call: TRBJ2-7; d_call: -
cdr3_aa: CASSLLGQGNTEAFF; cdr3_nt: TGTGCCAGCAGCTTACTAGGACAGGGTAACACTGAAGCTTTCTTT; v_call: TRBV7-3; clone_size: -; j_call: TRBJ1-1; d_call: TRBD1
cdr3_aa: CASSRSMEGGWPQHF; cdr3_nt: TGTGCCAGTAGTCGGAGTATGGAAGGGGGTTGGCCCCAGCATTTT; v_call: TRBV19; clone_size: -; j_call: TRBJ1-5; d_call: -
cdr3_aa: CASSSLQGAIEQYF; cdr3_nt: TGTGCCAGTAGTTCCTTACAGGGGGCGATCGAGCAGTACTTC; v_call: TRBV19; clone_size: -; j_call: TRBJ2-7; d_call: TRBD1
cdr3_aa: CASSLTYGAAYNEQFF; cdr3_nt: TGTGCCAGCAGCTTAACGTATGGGGCTGCGTACAATGAGCAGTTCTTC; v_call: TRBV7-3; clone_size: -; j_call: TRBJ2-1; d_call: -
cdr3_aa: CASSLAPTGIDEKLFF; cdr3_nt: TGCGCCAGCAGCTTGGCCCCGACAGGAATCGATGAAAAACTGTTTTTT; v_call: TRBV5-1; clone_size: -; j_call: TRBJ1-4; d_call: -
cdr3_aa: CASSRGQGVGYTF; cdr3_nt: TGTGCCAGCAGTCGGGGACAGGGGGTTGGCTACACCTTC; v_call: TRBV6-6; clone_size: -; j_call: TRBJ1-2; d_call: TRBD1
cdr3_aa: CASSVQGRAQETQYF; cdr3_nt: TGTGCCAGCAGCGTACAGGGAAGGGCCCAAGAGACCCAGTACTTC; v_call: TRBV7-8; clone_size: -; j_call: TRBJ2-5; d_call: -
cdr3_aa: CASSYSTRAEAFF; cdr3_nt: TGTGCCAGCAGTTACTCGACCAGGGCAGAAGCTTTCTTT; v_call: TRBV6-5; clone_size: few; j_call: TRBJ1-1; d_call: -
cdr3_aa: CASSLTGQGGYGYTF; cdr3_nt: TGCGCCAGCAGCTTGACGGGACAGGGGGGATATGGCTACACCTTC; v_call: TRBV5-1; clone_size: -; j_call: TRBJ1-2; d_call: TRBD1
cdr3_aa: CASSWTGPSSYEQYF; cdr3_nt: TGCGCCAGCAGCTGGACAGGGCCTAGCTCCTACGAGCAGTACTTC; v_call: TRBV5-1; clone_size: -; j_call: TRBJ2-7; d_call: TRBD1
cdr3_aa: CASSLQRNNEQFF; cdr3_nt: TGCGCCAGCAGCTTGCAAAGAAACAATGAGCAGTTCTTC; v_call: TRBV10-1; clone_size: -; j_call: TRBJ2-1; d_call: -
cdr3_aa: CASSALRAGEAFF; cdr3_nt: TGTGCCAGCAGTGCGTTGCGGGCAGGGGAAGCTTTCTTT; v_call: TRBV2; clone_size: few; j_call: TRBJ1-1; d_call: -
cdr3_aa: CASSPPPANSRYEQYF; cdr3_nt: TGTGCCAGCTCACCACCTCCAGCCAATTCTCGCTACGAGCAGTACTTC; v_call: TRBV18; clone_size: -; j_call: TRBJ2-7; d_call: -
cdr3_aa: CASGPALAEAFF; cdr3_nt: TGTGCTAGTGGCCCAGCCCTCGCTGAAGCTTTCTTT; v_call: TRBV12-5; clone_size: -; j_call: TRBJ1-1; d_call: -
cdr3_aa: CASSTARTGRGYTF; cdr3_nt: TGTGCCAGTAGTACCGCTCGGACAGGGAGGGGCTACACCTTC; v_call: TRBV19; clone_size: -; j_call: TRBJ1-2; d_call: TRBD1
cdr3_aa: CASSQGSGRETQYF; cdr3_nt: TGTGCCAGCAGCCAAGGTTCCGGACGGGAGACCCAGTACTTC; v_call: TRBV14; clone_size: -; j_call: TRBJ2-5; d_call: -
cdr3_aa: CASSFPGSSSYNEQFF; cdr3_nt: TGTGCCAGCAGCTTTCCCGGATCATCCTCCTACAATGAGCAGTTCTTC; v_call: TRBV7-3; clone_size: -; j_call: TRBJ2-1; d_call: -
cdr3_aa: CASSARLSGGLNTQYF; cdr3_nt: TGTGCCAGCAGTGCGCGGCTAAGTGGGGGACTGAATACGCAGTATTTT; v_call: TRBV25-1; clone_size: -; j_call: TRBJ2-3; d_call: -
cdr3_aa: CASSNLNRHLSGNTIYF; cdr3_nt: TGTGCCAGCAGCAACCTTAACAGGCATCTCTCTGGAAACACCATATATTTT; v_call: TRBV21-1; clone_size: -; j_call: TRBJ1-3; d_call: -
cdr3_aa: CASSLAGGDNEQFF; cdr3_nt: TGCGCCAGCAGCTTGGCGGGAGGAGACAATGAGCAGTTCTTC; v_call: TRBV5-1; clone_size: -; j_call: TRBJ2-1; d_call: TRBD2
cdr3_aa: CASSLGQNNEQFF; cdr3_nt: TGTGCCAGCAGCTTGGGACAAAACAATGAGCAGTTCTTC; v_call: TRBV13; clone_size: -; j_call: TRBJ2-1; d_call: -
cdr3_aa: CASRPGRAAADTQYF; cdr3_nt: TGTGCCAGCAGACCCGGACGGGCAGCGGCCGATACGCAGTATTTT; v_call: TRBV6-1; clone_size: -; j_call: TRBJ2-3; d_call: -
cdr3_aa: CASSLDRNYGYTF; cdr3_nt: TGTGCCAGCAGTCTGGACAGGAACTATGGCTACACCTTC; v_call: TRBV11-1; clone_size: -; j_call: TRBJ1-2; d_call: TRBD1
cdr3_aa: CASSFHPGQGDTEAFF; cdr3_nt: TGTGCCAGCAGTTTCCATCCGGGACAGGGGGACACTGAAGCTTTCTTT; v_call: TRBV28; clone_size: -; j_call: TRBJ1-1; d_call: TRBD1
cdr3_aa: CSVDGGPGRYEQYF; cdr3_nt: TGCAGCGTTGACGGCGGGCCCGGCCGCTACGAGCAGTACTTC; v_call: TRBV29-1; clone_size: -; j_call: TRBJ2-7; d_call: -
cdr3_aa: CASGSAGRSQETQYF; cdr3_nt: TGTGCCAGCGGTAGCGCGGGGCGTAGCCAAGAGACCCAGTACTTC; v_call: TRBV27; clone_size: -; j_call: TRBJ2-5; d_call: -
cdr3_aa: CASSFAITRALNSPETQYF; cdr3_nt: TGTGCCAGCAGCTTTGCTATCACTAGGGCCCTCAATAGCCCAGAGACCCAGTACTTC; v_call: TRBV7-9; clone_size: -; j_call: TRBJ2-5; d_call: -
cdr3_aa: CASSWGVSAFF; cdr3_nt: TGTGCCAGCAGTTGGGGGGTATCAGCTTTCTTT; v_call: TRBV28; clone_size: few; j_call: TRBJ1-1; d_call: -
cdr3_aa: CASSRRFSYEQYF; cdr3_nt: TGTGCCAGCAGCCGGAGATTCTCCTACGAGCAGTACTTC; v_call: TRBV6-5; clone_size: -; j_call: TRBJ2-7; d_call: -
cdr3_aa: CASSPRLAEGYEQYF; cdr3_nt: TGTGCCAGCAGTCCGCGACTAGCGGAGGGCTACGAGCAGTACTTC; v_call: TRBV27; clone_size: -; j_call: TRBJ2-7; d_call: TRBD2
cdr3_aa: CATGSTDTQYF; cdr3_nt: TGCGCAACAGGGAGCACAGATACGCAGTATTTT; v_call: TRBV10-1; clone_size: -; j_call: TRBJ2-3; d_call: -
cdr3_aa: CASSLKGTGPDTQYF; cdr3_nt: TGTGCCAGCAGTTTAAAGGGAACGGGCCCAGATACGCAGTATTTT; v_call: TRBV27; clone_size: -; j_call: TRBJ2-3; d_call: -
cdr3_aa: CASSLADGTQGALFF; cdr3_nt: TGTGCCAGCAGCTTGGCCGACGGGACTCAAGGTGCGCTGTTTTTT; v_call: TRBV5-4; clone_size: -; j_call: TRBJ1-4; d_call: -
cdr3_aa: CASSVGAGGPRNEQFF; cdr3_nt: TGTGCCAGCAGCGTAGGGGCGGGAGGGCCCAGGAATGAGCAGTTCTTC; v_call: TRBV9; clone_size: -; j_call: TRBJ2-1; d_call: TRBD2